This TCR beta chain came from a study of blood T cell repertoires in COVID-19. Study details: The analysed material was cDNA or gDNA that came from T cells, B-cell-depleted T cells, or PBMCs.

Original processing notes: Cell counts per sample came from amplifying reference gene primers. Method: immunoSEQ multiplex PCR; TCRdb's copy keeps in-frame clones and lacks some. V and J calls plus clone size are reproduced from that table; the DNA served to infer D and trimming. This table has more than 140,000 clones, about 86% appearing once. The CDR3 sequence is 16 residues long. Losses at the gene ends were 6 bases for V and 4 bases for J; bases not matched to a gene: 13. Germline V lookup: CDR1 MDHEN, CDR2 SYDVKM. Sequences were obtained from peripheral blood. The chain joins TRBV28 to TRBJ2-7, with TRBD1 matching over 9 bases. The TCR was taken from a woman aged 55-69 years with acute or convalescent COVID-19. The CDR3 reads CASSSTGTGNLYEQYF. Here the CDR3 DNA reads TGTGCCAGCAGCTCGACCGGGACAGGGAACTTATACGAGCAGTACTTC.